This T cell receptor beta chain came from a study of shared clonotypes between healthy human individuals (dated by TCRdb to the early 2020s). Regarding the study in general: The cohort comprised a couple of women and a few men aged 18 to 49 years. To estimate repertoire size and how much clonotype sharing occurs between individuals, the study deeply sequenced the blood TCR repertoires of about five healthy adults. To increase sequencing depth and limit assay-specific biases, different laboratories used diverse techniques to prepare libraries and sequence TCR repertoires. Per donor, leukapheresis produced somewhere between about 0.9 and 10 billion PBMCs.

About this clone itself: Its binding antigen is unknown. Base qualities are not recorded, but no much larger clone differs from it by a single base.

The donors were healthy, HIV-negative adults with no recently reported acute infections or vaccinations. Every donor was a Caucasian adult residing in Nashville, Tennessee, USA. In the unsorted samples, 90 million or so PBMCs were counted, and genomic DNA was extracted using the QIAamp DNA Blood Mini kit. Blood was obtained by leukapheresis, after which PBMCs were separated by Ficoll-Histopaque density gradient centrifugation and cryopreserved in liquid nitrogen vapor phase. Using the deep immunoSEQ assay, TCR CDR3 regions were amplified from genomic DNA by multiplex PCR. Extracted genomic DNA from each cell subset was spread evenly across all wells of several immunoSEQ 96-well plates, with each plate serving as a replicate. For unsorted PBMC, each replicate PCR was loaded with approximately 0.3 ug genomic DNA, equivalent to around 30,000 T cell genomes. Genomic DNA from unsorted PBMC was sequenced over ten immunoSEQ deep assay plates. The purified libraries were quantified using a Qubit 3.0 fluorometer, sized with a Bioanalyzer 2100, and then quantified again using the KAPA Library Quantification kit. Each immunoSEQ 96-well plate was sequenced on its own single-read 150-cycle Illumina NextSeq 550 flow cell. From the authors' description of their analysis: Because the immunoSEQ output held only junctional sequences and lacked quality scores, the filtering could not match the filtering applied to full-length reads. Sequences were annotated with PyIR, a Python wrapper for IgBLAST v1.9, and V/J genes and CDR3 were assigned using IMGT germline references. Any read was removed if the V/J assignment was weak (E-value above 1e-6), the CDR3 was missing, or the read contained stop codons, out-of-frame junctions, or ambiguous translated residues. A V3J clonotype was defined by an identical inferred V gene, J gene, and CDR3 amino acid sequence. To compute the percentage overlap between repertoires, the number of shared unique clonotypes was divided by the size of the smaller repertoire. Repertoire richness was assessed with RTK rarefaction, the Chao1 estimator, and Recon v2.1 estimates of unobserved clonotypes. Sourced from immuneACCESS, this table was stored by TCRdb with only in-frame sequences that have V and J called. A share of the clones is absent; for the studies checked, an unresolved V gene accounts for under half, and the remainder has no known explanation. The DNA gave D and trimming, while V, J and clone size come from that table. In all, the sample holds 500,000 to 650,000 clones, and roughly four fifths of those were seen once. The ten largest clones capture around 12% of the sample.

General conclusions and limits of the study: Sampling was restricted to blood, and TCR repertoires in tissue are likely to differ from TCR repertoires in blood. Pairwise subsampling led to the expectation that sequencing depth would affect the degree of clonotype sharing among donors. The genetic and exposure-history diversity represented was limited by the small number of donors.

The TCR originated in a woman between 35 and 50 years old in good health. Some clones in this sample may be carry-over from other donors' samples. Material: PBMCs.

CDR3 reads: CAWEQGTEAFF. The DNA reads as follows: TGTGCCTGGGAACAGGGTACTGAAGCTTTCTTT. The chain is assembled from TRBV30 and TRBJ1-1; TRBD1 is a weak D gene call, 6 bases matching. Relative to germline, V is 5 bases shorter and J is 5 bases shorter, with 9 bases between their ends. Taken from the germline V gene (reference sequence), the CDR1 and CDR2 loops are GTSNPN and SVGIG. The CDR3, cysteine through phenylalanine, is 11 amino acids long. Left in the record is the CDR3 DNA by itself, 33 bases read in frame from the first base.